Listed here are 11 T cell receptor beta chains from one sample, sequenced in a study of shared clonotypes between healthy human individuals. Assay used: immunoSEQ multiplex PCR; TCRdb lists only in-frame clones, some missing. The sample lists some 690,000 clones, around 91% seen once, with about 33% in the top ten. The sample was memory CD8+ T cells from PBMCs. The subset: CD45RO+ cells pooled with CCR7-negative TemRA cells. The receptors come from a man in his late teens or twenties in good health. Some clones in this sample may be carry-over from other donors' samples.

The chain recombines TRBV21-1 with TRBJ2-2; TRBD1, the table's D call, lacks a check against the DNA. TRBV21-1 is marked as a pseudogene. The CDR3 sequence is 15 residues long. The CDR3 region has the DNA TGTGCCAGCAGCCCCCGGGACAGGAATAACGGGGAGCTGTTTTTT. This codes for CASSPRDRNNGELFF.

This chain joins TRBV6-1 and TRBJ1-1; D is unresolved. Deletions cut 5 bases from V and 3 bases from J, with 13 bases between. The CDR3 length is 14 residues. CDR1 is MNHNS, CDR2 SASEGT, per germline. CDR3 sequence (DNA): TGTGCCAGCAGTTCCCAGAGGGTGGACACTGAAGCTTTCTTT. The encoded protein is CASSSQRVDTEAFF.

The V call is TRBV9, the J call TRBJ2-1; 13 nucleotides align to TRBD2. V was clipped by 3 bases and J by 0 bases; unmatched bases: 9. CDR1 SGDLS and CDR2 YYNGEE come from the germline V gene. CDR3 size: 19 residues. CDR3 residues: CASSDGLAGDPSSYNEQFF. The CDR3 DNA is TGTGCCAGCAGCGACGGACTAGCGGGGGACCCAAGCTCCTACAATGAGCAGTTCTTC. The whole variable domain, filled in from reference TRBV9 and TRBJ2-1, reads DSGVTQTPKHLITATGQRVTLRCSPRSGDLSVYWYQQSLDQGLQFLIQYYNGEERAKGNILERFSAQQFPDLHSELNLSSLELGDSALYFCASSDGLAGDPSSYNEQFFGPGTRLTVL.

This chain links TRBV25-1 with TRBJ2-3, with 9 nucleotides matching TRBD1. This CDR3 spans 13 amino acids. The germline V gene encodes CDR1 MGHDK and CDR2 SYGVNS. With V trimmed by 7 bases and J by 10 bases, 9 bases remained unmatched. Written as DNA, the CDR3 is TGTGCCAGCACTGGACAGGGGTATAAGCCGCAGTATTTT. Protein: CASTGQGYKPQYF.

The chain couples TRBV7-6 to TRBJ2-1, with TRBD2 matching 12 bases. Germline V CDR1 and CDR2: SGHVS, FNYEAQ. Germline trimming cut 4 bases from V and 5 bases from J; bases unmatched to any gene: 12. CDR3 length equals 18 residues. CDR3 residues: CASSWVTSGSSTDNEQFF. The CDR3 nucleotides are TGTGCCAGCAGCTGGGTGACTAGCGGGAGTAGCACGGACAATGAGCAGTTCTTC.

The chain couples TRBV29-1 to TRBJ2-1, with 10 bases aligning to TRBD2. CDR1 and CDR2 (germline): SQVTM, ANQGSEA. Trimming removed 5 bases from V and 9 bases from J; junction bases left unmatched: 1. The CDR3 has 11 amino acids. The CDR3 sequence: CSVPSGGEQFF. In DNA, the CDR3 is TGCAGCGTTCCTAGCGGGGGTGAGCAGTTCTTC.

The gene calls are TRBV6-5 and TRBJ1-2; possible D gene TRBD1, 6 bases. In germline, CDR1 is MNHEY, CDR2 SVGAGI. Trimming removed 5 bases at V and 6 bases at J, with 19 bases between. There are 15 residues in the CDR3. CDR3 sequence reads: CASSLARGGANGYTF. In DNA form, the CDR3 reads TGTGCCAGCAGTCTCGCCCGGGGGGGGGCGAATGGCTACACCTTC.

The V gene is TRBV4-2, the J gene TRBJ2-3; maybe TRBD2 (6 bases). The CDR3 is made up of 16 amino acids. Per the germline V gene, CDR1 is LGHNA and CDR2 is YNFKEQ. V dropped 0 bases and J dropped 0 bases, with 10 bases sitting between them. In DNA, the CDR3 is TGTGCCAGCAGCCAAGAGGAGGGCATCAGCACAGATACGCAGTATTTT. Residues: CASSQEEGISTDTQYF.

About this clone: The sample holds other DNA sequences that translate to the same CDR3. The chain joins TRBV27 to TRBJ2-7; 10 bases fit TRBD2. The germline V gene encodes CDR1 MNHEY and CDR2 SMNVEV (reference sequence). The junction had 3 bases not matched to a gene; V was cut back by 4 bases and J by 3 bases. The CDR3 is 14 amino acids. The CDR3 DNA reads as TGTGCCAGCAGTTCAGGACTAGCGGTCTACGAGCAGTACTTC. It codes for CASSSGLAVYEQYF.

V gene TRBV6-6 combines with J gene TRBJ2-7; 7 nucleotides match TRBD2. The CDR3 loop spans 12 amino acids. Trimming removed 9 bases from V and 5 bases from J; junction bases left unmatched: 7. The germline CDR1 and CDR2 sequences are MNHNY and SVGAGI (reference sequence). The CDR3 region has the DNA TGTGCCAGTACTTGGGGGGGGAACGAGCAGTACTTC. Protein product: CASTWGGNEQYF.

This chain joins TRBV29-1 and TRBJ2-2, with TRBD1 matching 8 bases. CDR1 is SQVTM, CDR2 ANQGSEA, per germline. The V and J ends lost 4 bases and 3 bases, in that order; junction bases with no gene match: 4. The CDR3 has 14 amino acids. The CDR3 spells CSVAAQGDTGELFF. The CDR3 region has the DNA TGCAGCGTTGCGGCACAGGGGGACACCGGGGAGCTGTTTTTT.